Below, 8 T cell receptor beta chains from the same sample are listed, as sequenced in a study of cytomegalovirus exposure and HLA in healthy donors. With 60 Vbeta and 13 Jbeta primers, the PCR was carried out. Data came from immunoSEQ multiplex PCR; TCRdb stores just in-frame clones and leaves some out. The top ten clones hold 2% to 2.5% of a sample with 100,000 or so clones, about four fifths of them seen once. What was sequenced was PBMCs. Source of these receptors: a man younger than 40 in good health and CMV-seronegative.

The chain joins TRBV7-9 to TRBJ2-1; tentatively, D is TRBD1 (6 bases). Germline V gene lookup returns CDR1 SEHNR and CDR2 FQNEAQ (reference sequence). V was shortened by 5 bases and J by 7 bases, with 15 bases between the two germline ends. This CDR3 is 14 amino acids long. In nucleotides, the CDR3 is TGTGCCAGCAGCGCACCCCTTGACAGGAATGAGCAGTTCTTC. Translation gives CASSAPLDRNEQFF.

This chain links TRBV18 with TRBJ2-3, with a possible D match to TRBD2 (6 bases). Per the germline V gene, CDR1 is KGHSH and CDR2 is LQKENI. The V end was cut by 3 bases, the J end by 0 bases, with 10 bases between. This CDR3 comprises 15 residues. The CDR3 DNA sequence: TGTGCCAGCTCACCGCCCGGGACTAGCACAGATACGCAGTATTTT. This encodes CASSPPGTSTDTQYF.

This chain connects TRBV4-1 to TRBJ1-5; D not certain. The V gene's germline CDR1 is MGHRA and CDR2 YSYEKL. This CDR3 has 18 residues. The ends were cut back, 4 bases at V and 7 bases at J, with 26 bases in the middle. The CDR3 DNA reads TGCGCCAGCAGCCCTCAAGGAGATACGACGAGGAAGAGGCAGCCCCAGCATTTT. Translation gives CASSPQGDTTRKRQPQHF.

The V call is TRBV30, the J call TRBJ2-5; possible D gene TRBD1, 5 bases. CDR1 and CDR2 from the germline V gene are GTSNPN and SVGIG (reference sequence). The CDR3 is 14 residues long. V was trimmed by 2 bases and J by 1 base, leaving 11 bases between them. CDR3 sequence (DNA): TGTGCCTGGAGTTTGACAGCGACCCAAGAGACCCAGTACTTC. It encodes CAWSLTATQETQYF.

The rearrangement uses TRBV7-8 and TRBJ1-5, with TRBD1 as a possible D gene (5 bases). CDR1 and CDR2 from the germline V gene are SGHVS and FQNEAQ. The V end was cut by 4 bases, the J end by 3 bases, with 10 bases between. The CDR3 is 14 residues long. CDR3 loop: CASSSPGNNQPQHF. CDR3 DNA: TGTGCCAGCAGCTCCCCAGGGAACAATCAGCCCCAGCATTTT.

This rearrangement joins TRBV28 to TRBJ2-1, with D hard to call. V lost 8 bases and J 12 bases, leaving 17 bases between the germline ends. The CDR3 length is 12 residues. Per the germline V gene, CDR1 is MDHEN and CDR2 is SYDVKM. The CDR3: CASHGSRSAQFF. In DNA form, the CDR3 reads TGTGCCAGCCACGGGTCTCGGTCGGCGCAGTTCTTC.

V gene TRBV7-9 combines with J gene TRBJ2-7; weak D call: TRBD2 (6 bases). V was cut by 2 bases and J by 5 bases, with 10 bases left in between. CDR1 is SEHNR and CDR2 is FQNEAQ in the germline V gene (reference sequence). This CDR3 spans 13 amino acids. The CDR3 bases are TGTGCCAGCAGCTTAATCGGAGGGGACGAGCAGTACTTC. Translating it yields CASSLIGGDEQYF.

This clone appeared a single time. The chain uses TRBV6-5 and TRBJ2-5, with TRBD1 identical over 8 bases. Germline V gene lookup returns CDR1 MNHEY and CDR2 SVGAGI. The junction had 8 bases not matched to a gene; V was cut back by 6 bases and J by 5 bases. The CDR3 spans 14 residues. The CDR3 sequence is CASSRRTGGETQYF. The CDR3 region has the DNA TGTGCCAGCAGCCGACGAACAGGGGGGGAGACCCAGTACTTC.